These T cell receptor beta chains were read from a single sample in a study of blood T cell repertoires in COVID-19. Clones were read by immunoSEQ multiplex PCR, and TCRdb kept only the in-frame ones, dropping some. The sample carries more than 65,000 clones, 75% to 80% recorded once. Sequenced: peripheral blood. Receptors were obtained from a human donor in a cohort sampled during active COVID-19. The CDR3 runs from the conserved cysteine through the conserved F or W. The order of the fields is V gene, D gene, J gene, clone size, CDR3 length, CDR3 DNA, CDR3 protein. D genes are given only for firm matches. Clone sizes are given selectively: once, few, many, or a class where the clone is expanded.

TRBV5-1	.	TRBJ2-1	.	11	TGCGCCAGCAGCGAACTAGAAGAGCAGTTCTTC	CASSELEEQFF
TRBV24-1	.	TRBJ1-2	.	12	TGTGCCACCAGCGATCGAGCTTATGGCTACACCTTC	CATSDRAYGYTF
TRBV12-1	.	TRBJ1-5	few	14	TGTGCCAGCAGTCTGGGAGGGGTGAGTCAGCCCCAGCATTTT	CASSLGGVSQPQHF
TRBV27	TRBD1	TRBJ2-7	.	13	TGTGCCAGCAGTTTAAGGACAGGATTCGAGCAGTACTTC	CASSLRTGFEQYF
TRBV6-1	TRBD1	TRBJ1-5	.	15	TGTGCCAGCAGTGAGGGACAGGGTAGCAATCAGCCCCAGCATTTT	CASSEGQGSNQPQHF
TRBV11-2	TRBD2	TRBJ2-7	.	14	TGTGCCAGCACCCTGTTCGGGGGGGCCTACGAGCAGTACTTC	CASTLFGGAYEQYF
TRBV11-2	.	TRBJ1-1	few	13	TGTGCCAGCAGCTTAGTGGAGGGTGCTGAAGCTTTCTTT	CASSLVEGAEAFF
TRBV2	.	TRBJ2-2	once	14	TGTGCCAGCAGCCTAAAGGGGCGAACCGGGGAGCTGTTTTTT	CASSLKGRTGELFF
TRBV6-5	TRBD1	TRBJ1-1	.	14	TGTGCCAGCCACAGCCGCCAGGGGGCCCCTGAAGCTTTCTTT	CASHSRQGAPEAFF
TRBV27	TRBD2	TRBJ2-7	.	17	TGTGCCAGCAGTCGTACCCAGACTAGCGGGATTTCCTACGAGCAGTACTTC	CASSRTQTSGISYEQYF
TRBV6-1	TRBD2	TRBJ2-5	.	15	TGTGCCAGCAGTGAACGGGGGGAGAGGGAAGAGACCCAGTACTTC	CASSERGEREETQYF
TRBV6-6	TRBD1	TRBJ1-1	few	14	TGTGCCACCCGGGACAGGGGGCTTGGCACTGAAGCTTTCTTT	CATRDRGLGTEAFF
TRBV5-5	.	TRBJ1-1	.	14	TGTGCCAGCAGCTTCGTACAACAGAACACTGAAGCTTTCTTT	CASSFVQQNTEAFF
TRBV5-1	TRBD1	TRBJ1-1	.	15	TGCGCCAGCAGCACTGGGACAGGGATTTTCACTGAAGCTTTCTTT	CASSTGTGIFTEAFF
TRBV6-5	.	TRBJ2-7	.	14	TGTGCCAGCATACTACCGGGACACCTCTACGAGCAGTACTTC	CASILPGHLYEQYF
TRBV6-5	TRBD1	TRBJ1-1	.	11	TGTGCCAGCATGGACAGGGATAATGCTTTCTTT	CASMDRDNAFF
TRBV19	TRBD1	TRBJ2-3	.	16	TGTGCCAGTAGTACCGGGACAGGAGGGGGAACAGATACGCAGTATTTT	CASSTGTGGGTDTQYF
TRBV7-2	TRBD1	TRBJ1-2	.	16	TGTGCCAGCAGCTTAGAGGGGGCGCTTGTTCCTTATGGCTACACCTTC	CASSLEGALVPYGYTF
TRBV5-4	.	TRBJ2-1	.	14	TGTGCCAGCAGCTTGGACAGGGCGAACAATGAGCAGTTCTTC	CASSLDRANNEQFF
TRBV7-9	TRBD2	TRBJ2-2	.	17	TGTGCCAGCAGCTCAGTCGGGGGGGCCAGTCGACGCGGGGAGCTGTTTTTT	CASSSVGGASRRGELFF
TRBV5-1	TRBD2	TRBJ2-7	few	16	TGCGCCAGCAGCTTGGATCTTCAGCGGGGGGCCTACGAGCAGTACTTC	CASSLDLQRGAYEQYF
TRBV19	TRBD1	TRBJ1-6	.	14	TGTGCCAGCGCCCGGGACAGGGGTAATTCACCCCTCCACTTT	CASARDRGNSPLHF